This TCR beta chain was retrieved from a study of cytomegalovirus exposure and HLA in healthy donors. Study findings and constraints: Across donors, most TCRs were seen rarely, yet some public ones were widespread. Earlier findings revealed that most TCR beta V segments proved productive either about 90% or about 30% of the time. Confirmation was obtained in vitro that a few CMV-associated chains are specific for CMV antigens. Presence/absence analyses assumed roughly uniform sequencing depth across donors.

Use of 60 Vbeta and 13 Jbeta primers characterized the PCR. Assay used: immunoSEQ multiplex PCR; TCRdb lists only in-frame clones, some missing. The table shows 99,000 or so clones, with over 65% occurring only once. Concerning this clone itself: Its antigen is not known.

This CDR3 comprises 15 residues. Trimming took 4 bases from V and 8 from J, leaving 17 bases between them. Germline V gives CDR1 LNHNV, CDR2 YYDKDF (reference sequence). The rearrangement uses TRBV15 and TRBJ1-4; perhaps TRBD1 as D (6 bases). The sequence derives from a woman in her thirties or forties in good health and CMV-seronegative. Specimen: PBMCs. The CDR3 DNA follows: TGTGCCACCAGCAACCTCAGGGGTAGGAACGAAAAACTGTTTTTT. Amino acids: CATSNLRGRNEKLFF.